The clone carrying this T cell receptor (beta chain) was seen at least ten times. Its antigen is still unknown. The iRepertoire nested amplicon-rescue multiplex PCR amplified TCR alpha and beta CDR3s from RNA. Via MiXCR, TCRdb re-called the multiplex PCR reads, giving one row per CDR3 protein. The table has 90,000 to 110,000 distinct CDR3 sequences, 25% seen once. The sample comes from a study of glioma-infiltrating T cells. Whole-study findings and limits: Only very few CDR3 sequences appeared in both tissue and blood. Above-expected tissue-blood divergence occurred in all gliomas, most in low-grade ones.

The sequencing input was glioma tissue, nonneoplastic brain tissue, or PBMCs (not recorded which). The TCR was taken from a human donor with low-grade glioma or glioblastoma, undergoing nonglioma brain surgery, or in good health (not recorded which).

This chain's CDR3 is CASSTGLAGNQETQYF. The CDR3 DNA reads TGTGCCAGCAGCACGGGACTAGCGGGGAACCAAGAGACCCAGTACTTC. The rearrangement links TRBV7-2 to TRBJ2-5; 13 nucleotides line up with TRBD2. Germline assignment: CDR1 SGHTA and CDR2 FQGNSA. CDR3 length: 16 residues. Trimming took 5 bases from V and 0 from J; bases not matched to a gene: 3.